These 5 T cell receptor beta chains share one sample of origin, sequenced in a study of regulatory T cells in long-lasting Graves disease. Time point defined: newly diagnosed GD, antithyroid drugs for less than 3 months. From PBMCs, RNA was extracted and then used to make the TCR library. In building TCR beta libraries, iRepertoire HTBI primers were used together with Arm-PCR of CDR3 regions. TCRdb reprocessed the multiplex PCR reads with MiXCR, giving one entry per CDR3 protein. The table lists some 370,000 distinct CDR3 sequences, 10% to 15% of them singletons. These data were also reused for a study on T cells in Graves' hyperthyroidism and ophthalmopathy.

This material consisted of peripheral blood mononuclear cells (PBMCs), taken at new diagnosis, from a patient treated with antithyroid drugs. Every receptor here comes from a woman aged 18-35 years with Graves disease.

This clonotype was picked up a small number of times. J is TRBJ1-5 and V is TRBV13; D unclear. CDR1 and CDR2 (germline): PRHDT, FYEKMQ (reference sequence). The CDR3 extends over 15 amino acids. Deletions cut 4 bases from V and 0 bases from J, with 10 bases between. The CDR3 here is CASSYNNNSNQPQHF. In DNA, the CDR3 is TGTGCCAGCAGCTACAACAACAATAGCAATCAGCCCCAGCATTTT.

The table lists this clonotype with a few counts. The V and J genes are TRBV19 and TRBJ1-1; tentative D call: TRBD1 (5 bases). The CDR3 is made up of 15 amino acids. Germline loops: CDR1 LNHDA, CDR2 SQIVND (reference sequence). Trimming took off 5 bases at V and 5 bases at J, with 18 bases between the two ends. The CDR3 DNA reads TGTGCCAGTAGTGGGGGTTCCGGGGGGAGGACTGAAGCTTTCTTT. Its translation is CASSGGSGGRTEAFF. The full variable domain, its missing parts supplied by reference TRBV19 and TRBJ1-1, is DGGITQSPKYLFRKEGQNVTLSCEQNLNHDAMYWYRQDPGQGLRLIYYSQIVNDFQKGDIAEGYSVSREKKESFPLTVTSAQKNPTAFYLCASSGGSGGRTEAFFGQGTRLTVV.

This clonotype showed up just a few times. This clone may be a read error of a much larger clone one base away. The rearrangement joins TRBV12-3 or TRBV12-4 to TRBJ2-1; the D gene is possibly TRBD1 (6 bases). This CDR3 has 15 residues. Trimming stripped 1 base from V and 0 bases from J, with 7 bases between. CDR3 protein: CASSLVDSSYNEQFF. The CDR3 bases are TGTGCCAGCAGTTTAGTGGACAGCTCCTACAATGAGCAGTTCTTC.

This clonotype was observed many times. The chain links TRBV5-1 to TRBJ1-4, with 12 nucleotides matching TRBD1. The junction had 6 bases not matched to a gene; V was cut back by 4 bases and J by 5 bases. Germline assignment: CDR1 SGHRS and CDR2 YFSETQ. This CDR3 contains 16 residues. The CDR3 here is CASSRGQGANNEKLFF. CDR3 bases: TGCGCCAGCAGCAGGGGACAGGGGGCGAACAATGAAAAACTGTTTTTT. The variable domain in full, completed from reference TRBV5-1 and TRBJ1-4, reads KAGVTQTPRYLIKTRGQQVTLSCSPISGHRSVSWYQQTPGQGLQFLFEYFSETQRNKGNFPGRFSGRQFSNSRSEMNVSTLELGDSALYLCASSRGQGANNEKLFFGSGTQLSVL.

This clonotype appeared many times. The chain uses TRBV20-1 and TRBJ2-2, with a weak D call TRBD2 (6 bases). The CDR3 consists of 14 residues. Germline assignment: CDR1 DFQATT and CDR2 SNEGSKA (reference sequence). The V end was cut by 3 bases, the J end by 1 base, with 9 bases between. The CDR3 protein is CSARDYRNTGELFF. CDR3 DNA: TGCAGTGCTAGGGACTACCGGAACACCGGGGAGCTGTTTTTT.